This T cell receptor (beta chain) was identified in a study of blood T cell repertoires in COVID-19. Overall study context: Sites across the United States, Italy and Spain contributed samples from acute and convalescent COVID-19.

As handled by the study authors: For nucleated cells, counts were estimated from reference gene primer amplification. TCRdb's table, derived via immunoSEQ multiplex PCR, lists solely in-frame clones and lacks some. V, J and clone size are taken as reported in that table, and D and trimming were inferred from the DNA itself. This repertoire shows 300,000 to 350,000 clones, about 88% found once; its top ten account for around 6.6%. Germline values: CDR1 ENHRY, CDR2 SYGVKD. This CDR3 has 13 residues. V trimming: 8 bases; J trimming: 4 bases; junction bases outside the gene matches: 7. What was sequenced was peripheral blood. The TCR sequence derives from a woman in her seventies with COVID-19, enrolled during active disease. The chain has TRBV10-3 and TRBJ1-2; 7 positions match TRBD1. Here the CDR3 reads CAIGGQQLYGYTF. The CDR3, as DNA: TGTGCCATCGGGGGACAGCAGCTCTATGGCTACACCTTC.